The 2 T cell receptor beta chains given below trace back to one sample, sequenced in a study of beta chain features in type 1 diabetes. What was sequenced were expressed TCRB transcripts, since all of the isolated RNA had been reverse transcribed. Clones were read by immunoSEQ multiplex PCR, and TCRdb kept only the in-frame ones, dropping some. Seen here are tens of thousands of clones, approximately 49% observed once, and the top ten hold more than 0.2%. What was sequenced was stem cell memory CD4+ T cells from blood. These receptors were collected from a woman younger than 45 in good health.

The rearrangement links TRBV6-5 to TRBJ1-1; 7 bases are shared with TRBD1. Germline-derived CDR1 and CDR2 are MNHEY and SVGAGI. The V segment lost 6 bases and the J segment 1 base; nucleotides outside the gene matches: 5. CDR3 length equals 14 residues. For the CDR3, the DNA is TGTGCCAGCAGGCGACAGGGATCGAACACTGAAGCTTTCTTT. Its protein product is CASRRQGSNTEAFF.

The chain recombines TRBV6-5 with TRBJ1-2, with 8 bases matching TRBD1. The germline V gene encodes CDR1 MNHEY and CDR2 SVGAGI. J gave up 4 bases and V 5 bases, and 6 bases lay outside the gene matches. The CDR3 covers 14 residues. The CDR3 DNA follows: TGTGCCAGCAGTCGACCAGACAGGGGCTATGGCTACACCTTC. Its protein is CASSRPDRGYGYTF.